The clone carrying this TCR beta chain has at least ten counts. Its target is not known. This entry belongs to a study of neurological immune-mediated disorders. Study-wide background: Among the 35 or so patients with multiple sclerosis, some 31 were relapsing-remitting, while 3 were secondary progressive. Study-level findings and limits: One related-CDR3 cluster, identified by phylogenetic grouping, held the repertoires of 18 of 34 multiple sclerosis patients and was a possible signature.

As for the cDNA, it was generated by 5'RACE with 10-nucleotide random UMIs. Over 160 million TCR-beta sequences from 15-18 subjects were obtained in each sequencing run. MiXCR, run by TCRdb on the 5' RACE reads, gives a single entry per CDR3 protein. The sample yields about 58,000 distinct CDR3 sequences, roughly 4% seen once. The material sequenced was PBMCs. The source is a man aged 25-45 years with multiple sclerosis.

CDR3 amino acids: CASSLGPVYGYTF. CDR3 bases: TGCGCCAGCAGCTTAGGACCGGTCTATGGCTACACCTTC. This rearrangement joins TRBV5-1 to TRBJ1-2; unclear D gene. The CDR3 covers 13 residues. Germline V lookup: CDR1 SGHRS, CDR2 YFSETQ. Trimming removed 2 bases from V and 4 bases from J, with 9 bases in between.